This TCR beta chain was profiled in a study of long-term antiretroviral therapy in people with HIV. The study's findings and limits: Records did not include ART adherence, viral resistance or therapy changes.

Germline V gene data show CDR1 as SGHAT and CDR2 as FQNNGV. The CDR3 length is 16 residues. J was trimmed by 8 bases and V by 2 bases; bases with no gene match: 9. immunoSEQ v3.0 was run at survey level. Using immunoSEQ multiplex PCR, the repertoire was profiled, and TCRdb retains in-frame clones only, with some absent. The sample includes some 33,000 clones, roughly four fifths of them seen just once. Worth noting for this clone: No antigen is known for it.

V gene TRBV11-2 combines with J gene TRBJ1-4, with 9 bases lining up with TRBD1. The starting material was unsorted PBMCs, obtained 0.6 years after starting antiretroviral therapy. The clonotype originates from a man aged 18 to 30 with HIV. CDR3 sequence (DNA): TGTGCCAGCAGCTTAAGCGAACAGGGGGCTGAGGAAAAACTGTTTTTT. Translated, it gives CASSLSEQGAEEKLFF.